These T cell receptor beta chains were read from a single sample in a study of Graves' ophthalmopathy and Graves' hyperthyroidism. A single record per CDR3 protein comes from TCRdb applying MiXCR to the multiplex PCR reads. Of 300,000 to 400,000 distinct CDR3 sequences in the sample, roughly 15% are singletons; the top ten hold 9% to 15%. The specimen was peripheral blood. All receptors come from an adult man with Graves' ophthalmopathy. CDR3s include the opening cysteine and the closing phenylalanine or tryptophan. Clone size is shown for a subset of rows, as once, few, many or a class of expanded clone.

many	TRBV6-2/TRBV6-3	CASRGQGVGNQLQHF
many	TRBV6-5	CASSYGQGVVRVTEAFF
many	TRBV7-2	CASSASGRTPHEQFF
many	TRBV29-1	CSAERWDRPNSPLHF
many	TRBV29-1	CSVEDWGGTGRETQYF
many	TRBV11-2	CASSQNFGLRETQYF
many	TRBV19	CASSITGTSYEQYF
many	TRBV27	CASSTSPFSPLHF
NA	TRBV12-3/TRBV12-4	CASSSARVTEAFF
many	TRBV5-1	CASSLPGGWETQYF
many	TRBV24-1	CATSDFRAGRAFF
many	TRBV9	CASSVATGYDSYEQYF
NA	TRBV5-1	CASGLDRGGYEQYF
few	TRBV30	CAWSVTGGSPLHF
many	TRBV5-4	CASSPWTSGGRETQYF
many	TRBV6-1	CASSTPGGAGEQYF
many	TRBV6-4	CASTRGQRERDGPNYGYTF
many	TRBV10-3	CAISESGFAEAFF
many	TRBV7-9	CASRSDWDIISGYTF
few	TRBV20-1	CSARDLLGGGYEQYF
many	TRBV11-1	CASSHERGPNTGELFF
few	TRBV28	CASSLVSSGGTGELFF
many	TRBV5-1	CASSLGQDQETQYF
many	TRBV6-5	CASNRGGSDTEAFF
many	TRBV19	CASSIQGAGTEAFF
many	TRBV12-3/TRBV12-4	CASSSRGLRGANVLTF
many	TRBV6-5	CASSYSKWQGAGEQYF
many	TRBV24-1	CATSGVTGELFF
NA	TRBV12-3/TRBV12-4	CASSSEAGVGETQYF
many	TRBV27	CASSLGGGLGSPLHF
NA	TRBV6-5	CASRFSGRPETQYF
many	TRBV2	CASGFNSPLHF
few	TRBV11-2	CASSDRTSGRAGSKNIQYF
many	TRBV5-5	CASSLEGQYNYEQYF
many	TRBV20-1	CSARDPGGDMVEQYF
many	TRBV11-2	CASSPKGTAIYEQYF
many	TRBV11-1	CASTAEPEETQYF
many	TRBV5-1	CASSQRTSGRATGELFF
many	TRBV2	CASTRGRVNSPLHF
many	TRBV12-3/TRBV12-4	CASSFLSGFDEQYF
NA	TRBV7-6	CASSPHRVLGGYTF
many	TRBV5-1	CASRRTGGAYGYTF
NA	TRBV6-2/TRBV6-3	CASSSDRVVAKNIQYF
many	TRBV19	CASSNSPNTEAFF
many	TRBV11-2	CASSLGPGSGANVLTF
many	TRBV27	CASSPTGGHYGYTF
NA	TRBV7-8	CASSRRALDVQTQYF
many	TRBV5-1	CASSFTGAPYEQYF
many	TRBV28	CASSWTVGNQPQHF
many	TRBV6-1	CASSDRRDYGYTF